Described below is a single T cell receptor beta chain sequence and its context. This entry comes from a study of OX40 agonist ivuxolimab in advanced cancers. Germline CDR1 is LNHDA and CDR2 is SQIVND (reference sequence). This CDR3 contains 14 residues. Trimming pared 7 bases from V and 2 bases from J, leaving 14 bases between. The repertoire was sequenced with immunoSEQ multiplex PCR; TCRdb's copy has only in-frame clones and lacks some. Here the sample spans 17,000 or so clones, 70% to 90% being singletons. Here the sequenced sample was CD4+ or CD8+ T cells sorted from blood, taken in a trial of the OX40 agonist ivuxolimab. The receptor's source is an adult with an advanced solid tumor such as melanoma, head and neck, liver or kidney cancer. The chain uses TRBV19 and TRBJ1-2; tentatively, D is TRBD1 (6 bases). CDR3 amino acids: CASTPGDTNYGYTF. CDR3 DNA: TGTGCCAGTACCCCTGGGGACACCAACTATGGCTACACCTTC.